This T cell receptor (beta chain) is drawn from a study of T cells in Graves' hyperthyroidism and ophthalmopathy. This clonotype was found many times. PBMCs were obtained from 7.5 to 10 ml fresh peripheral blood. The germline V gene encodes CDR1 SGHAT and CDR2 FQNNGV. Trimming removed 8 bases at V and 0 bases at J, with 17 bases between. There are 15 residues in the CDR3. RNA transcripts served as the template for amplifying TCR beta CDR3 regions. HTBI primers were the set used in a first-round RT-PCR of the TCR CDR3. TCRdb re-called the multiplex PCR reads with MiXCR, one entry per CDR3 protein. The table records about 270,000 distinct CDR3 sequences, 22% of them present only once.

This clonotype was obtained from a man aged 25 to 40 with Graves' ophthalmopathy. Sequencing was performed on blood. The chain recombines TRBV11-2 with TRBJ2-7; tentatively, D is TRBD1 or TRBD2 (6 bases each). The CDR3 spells CASRLATGSSYEQYF. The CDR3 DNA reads TGTGCCAGCCGCCTAGCGACAGGTAGCTCCTACGAGCAGTACTTC.